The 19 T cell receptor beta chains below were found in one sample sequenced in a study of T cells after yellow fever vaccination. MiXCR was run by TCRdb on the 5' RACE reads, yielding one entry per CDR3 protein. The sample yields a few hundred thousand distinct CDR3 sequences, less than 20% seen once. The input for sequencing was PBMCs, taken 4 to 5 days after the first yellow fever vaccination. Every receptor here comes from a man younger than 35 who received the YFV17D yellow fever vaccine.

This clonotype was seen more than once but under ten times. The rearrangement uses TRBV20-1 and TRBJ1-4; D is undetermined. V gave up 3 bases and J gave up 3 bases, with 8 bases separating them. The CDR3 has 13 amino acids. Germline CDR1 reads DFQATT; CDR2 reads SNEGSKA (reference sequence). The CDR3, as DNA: TGCAGTGCTAGGAGGACGGCTAATGAAAAACTGTTTTTT. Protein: CSARRTANEKLFF.

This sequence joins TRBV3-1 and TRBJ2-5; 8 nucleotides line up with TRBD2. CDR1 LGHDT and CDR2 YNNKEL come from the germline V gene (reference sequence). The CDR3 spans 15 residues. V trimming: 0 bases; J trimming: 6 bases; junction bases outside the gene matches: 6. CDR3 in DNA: TGTGCCAGCAGCCAAGATCATAGCGGGGTGAAGACCCAGTACTTC. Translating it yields CASSQDHSGVKTQYF.

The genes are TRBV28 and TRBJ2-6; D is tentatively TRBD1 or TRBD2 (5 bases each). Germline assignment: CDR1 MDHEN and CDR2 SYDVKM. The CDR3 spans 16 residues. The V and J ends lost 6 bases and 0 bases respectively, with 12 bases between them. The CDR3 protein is CASSTGLSSGANVLTF. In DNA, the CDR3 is TGTGCCAGCAGCACGGGGCTTAGCTCTGGGGCCAACGTCCTGACTTTC. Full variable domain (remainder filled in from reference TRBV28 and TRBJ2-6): DVKVTQSSRYLVKRTGEKVFLECVQDMDHENMFWYRQDPGLGLRLIYFSYDVKMKEKGDIPEGYSVSREKKERFSLILESASTNQTSMYLCASSTGLSSGANVLTFGAGSRLTVL.

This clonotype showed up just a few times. The CDR3 DNA reads as TGTGCCAGCAGCTCCGGGGGCTACTCTGGAAACACCATATATTTT. Protein: CASSSGGYSGNTIYF. This sequence joins TRBV6-2 or TRBV6-3 and TRBJ1-3, with D perhaps TRBD1 (6 bases). The germline V gene encodes CDR1 MNHEY and CDR2 SVGEGT. CDR3 size: 15 residues. Trimming left V 6 bases short and J 0 bases short, with 12 bases between.

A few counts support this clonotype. CDR3 residues: CASSRQGAGLYEQYF. DNA of the CDR3: TGCGCCAGCAGCCGGCAGGGAGCGGGTCTCTACGAGCAGTACTTC. The rearrangement uses TRBV4-1 and TRBJ2-7, with D tentatively TRBD2 (6 bases). The ends were cut back, 4 bases at V and 3 bases at J, with 16 bases in the middle. The CDR3 runs 15 residues. The germline CDR1 and CDR2 sequences are MGHRA and YSYEKL.

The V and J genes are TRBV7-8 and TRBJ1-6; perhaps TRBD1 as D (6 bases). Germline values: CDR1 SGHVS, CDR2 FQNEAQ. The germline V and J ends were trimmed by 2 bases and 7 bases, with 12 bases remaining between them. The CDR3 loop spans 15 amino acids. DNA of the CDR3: TGTGCCAGCAGCTTATCGGGGGGCCCAAATTCACCCCTCCACTTT. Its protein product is CASSLSGGPNSPLHF.

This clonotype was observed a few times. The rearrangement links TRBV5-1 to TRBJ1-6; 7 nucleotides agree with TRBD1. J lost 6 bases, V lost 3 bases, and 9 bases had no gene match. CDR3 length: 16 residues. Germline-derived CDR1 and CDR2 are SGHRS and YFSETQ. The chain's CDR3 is CASSSHRDSFNSPLHF. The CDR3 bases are TGCGCCAGCAGCTCCCACCGGGACAGCTTTAATTCACCCCTCCACTTT.

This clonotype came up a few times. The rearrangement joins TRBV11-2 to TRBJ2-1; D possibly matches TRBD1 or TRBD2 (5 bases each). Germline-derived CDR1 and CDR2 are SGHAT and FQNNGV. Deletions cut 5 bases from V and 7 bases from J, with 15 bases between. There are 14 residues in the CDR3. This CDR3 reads CASSRGARENEQFF. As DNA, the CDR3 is TGTGCCAGCAGCCGAGGGGCCAGGGAGAATGAGCAGTTCTTC.

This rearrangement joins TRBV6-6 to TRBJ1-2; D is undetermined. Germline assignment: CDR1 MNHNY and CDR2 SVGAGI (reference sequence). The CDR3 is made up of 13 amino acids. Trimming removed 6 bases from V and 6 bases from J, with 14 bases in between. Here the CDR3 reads CASSRDVPHGYTF. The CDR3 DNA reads TGTGCCAGCAGCCGAGACGTTCCCCATGGCTACACCTTC.

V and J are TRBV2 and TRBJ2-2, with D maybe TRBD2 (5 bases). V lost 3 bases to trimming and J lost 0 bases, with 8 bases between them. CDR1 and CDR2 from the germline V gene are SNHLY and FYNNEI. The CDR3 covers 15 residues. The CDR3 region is CASSDERTNTGELFF. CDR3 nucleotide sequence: TGTGCCAGCAGTGATGAGCGGACGAACACCGGGGAGCTGTTTTTT.

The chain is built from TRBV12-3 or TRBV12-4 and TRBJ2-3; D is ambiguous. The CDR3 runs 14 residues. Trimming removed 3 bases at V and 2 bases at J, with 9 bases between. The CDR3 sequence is CASSFSRDTDTQYF. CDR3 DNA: TGTGCCAGCAGTTTCAGTAGGGACACAGATACGCAGTATTTT.

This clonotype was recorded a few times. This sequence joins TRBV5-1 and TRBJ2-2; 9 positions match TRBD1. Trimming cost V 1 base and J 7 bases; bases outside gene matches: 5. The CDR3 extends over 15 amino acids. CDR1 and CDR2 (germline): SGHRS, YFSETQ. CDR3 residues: CASSLSGQGIGELFF. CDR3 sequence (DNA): TGCGCCAGCAGCTTGTCCGGACAGGGGATCGGGGAGCTGTTTTTT. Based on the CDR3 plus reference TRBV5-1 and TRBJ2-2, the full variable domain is KAGVTQTPRYLIKTRGQQVTLSCSPISGHRSVSWYQQTPGQGLQFLFEYFSETQRNKGNFPGRFSGRQFSNSRSEMNVSTLELGDSALYLCASSLSGQGIGELFFGEGSRLTVL.

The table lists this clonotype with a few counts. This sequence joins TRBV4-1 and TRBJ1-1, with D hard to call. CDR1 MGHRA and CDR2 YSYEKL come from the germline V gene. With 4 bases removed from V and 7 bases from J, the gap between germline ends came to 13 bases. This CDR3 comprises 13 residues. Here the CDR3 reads CASSPRESFEAFF. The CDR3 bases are TGCGCCAGCAGCCCTCGAGAGAGCTTTGAAGCTTTCTTT.

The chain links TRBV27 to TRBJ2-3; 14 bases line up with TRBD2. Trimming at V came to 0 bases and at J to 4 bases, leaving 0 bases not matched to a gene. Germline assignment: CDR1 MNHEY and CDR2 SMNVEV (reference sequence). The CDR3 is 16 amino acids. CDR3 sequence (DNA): TGTGCCAGCAGTTTATCGACTAGCGGGGGGGCAGATACGCAGTATTTT. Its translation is CASSLSTSGGADTQYF.

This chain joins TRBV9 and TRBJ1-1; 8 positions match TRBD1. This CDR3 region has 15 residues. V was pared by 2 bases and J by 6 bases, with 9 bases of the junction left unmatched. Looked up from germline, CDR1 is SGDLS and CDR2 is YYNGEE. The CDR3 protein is CASSVDRGMFSEAFF. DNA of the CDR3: TGTGCCAGCAGCGTCGACAGGGGAATGTTCTCTGAAGCTTTCTTT.

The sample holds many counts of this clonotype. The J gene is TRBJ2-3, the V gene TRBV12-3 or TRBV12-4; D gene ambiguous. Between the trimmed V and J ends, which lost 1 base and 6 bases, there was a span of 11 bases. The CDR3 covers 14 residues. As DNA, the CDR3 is TGTGCCAGCAGTTTAGAAACAGCGTGGGATACGCAGTATTTT. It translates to CASSLETAWDTQYF.

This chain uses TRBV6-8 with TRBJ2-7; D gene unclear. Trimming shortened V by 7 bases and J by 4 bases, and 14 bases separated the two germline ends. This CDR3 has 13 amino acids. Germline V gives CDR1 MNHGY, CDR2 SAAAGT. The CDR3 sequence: CASIGSSSYEQYF. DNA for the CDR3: TGTGCCAGCATCGGTTCATCCTCGTACGAGCAGTACTTC.

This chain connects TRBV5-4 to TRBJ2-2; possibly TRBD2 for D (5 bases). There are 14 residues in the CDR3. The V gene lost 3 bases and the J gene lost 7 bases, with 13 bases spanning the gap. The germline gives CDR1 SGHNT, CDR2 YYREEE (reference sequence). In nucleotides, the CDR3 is TGTGCCAGCAGCTCCTTCGGAGGAGGCGGGGAGCTGTTTTTT. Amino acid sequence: CASSSFGGGGELFF.

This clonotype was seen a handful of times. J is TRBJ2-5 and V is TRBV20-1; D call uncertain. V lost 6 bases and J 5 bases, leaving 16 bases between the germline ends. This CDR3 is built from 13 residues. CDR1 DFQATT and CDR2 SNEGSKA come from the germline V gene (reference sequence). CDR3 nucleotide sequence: TGCAGTGCCCCTCGCGGACCCATCGAGACCCAGTACTTC. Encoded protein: CSAPRGPIETQYF.